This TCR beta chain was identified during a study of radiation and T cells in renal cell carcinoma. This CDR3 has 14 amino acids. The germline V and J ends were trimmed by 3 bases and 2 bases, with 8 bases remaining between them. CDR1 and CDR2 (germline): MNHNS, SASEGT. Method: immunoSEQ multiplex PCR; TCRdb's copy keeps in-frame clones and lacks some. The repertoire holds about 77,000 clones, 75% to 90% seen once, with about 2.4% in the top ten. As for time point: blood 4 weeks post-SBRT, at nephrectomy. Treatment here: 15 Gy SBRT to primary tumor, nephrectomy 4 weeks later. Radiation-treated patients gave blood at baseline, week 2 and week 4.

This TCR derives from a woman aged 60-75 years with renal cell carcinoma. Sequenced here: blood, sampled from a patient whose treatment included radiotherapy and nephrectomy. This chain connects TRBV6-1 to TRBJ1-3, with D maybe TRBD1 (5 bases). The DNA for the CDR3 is TGTGCCAGCAGTGATGGCAGGGCTGGAAACACCATATATTTT. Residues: CASSDGRAGNTIYF.